The 9 T cell receptor beta chains below were found in one sample sequenced in a study of shared clonotypes between healthy human individuals. The data were produced by immunoSEQ multiplex PCR, yet TCRdb's version contains in-frame clones alone and is incomplete. The sample shows roughly 1,500,000 clones, nearly 99% of them seen only once. Sequenced sample: naive CD4+ T cells sorted from blood. Subset described: CD45RA+ positively selected. The receptors originated from a man between 25 and 39 years old in good health.

This sequence joins TRBV11-3 and TRBJ2-1, with TRBD2 identical over 9 bases. The CDR3 covers 16 residues. The ends lost 1 base at V and 8 bases at J; junction bases unmatched: 9. Germline V gene data show CDR1 as SGHNT and CDR2 as YENEEA. CDR3 in amino acids: CASSLALLAGSHEQFF. The CDR3 nucleotides read TGTGCCAGCAGCTTAGCTCTTCTAGCGGGATCGCATGAGCAGTTCTTC. The full variable domain, in which reference TRBV11-3 and TRBJ2-1 provide the parts outside the CDR3, is EAGVVQSPRYKIIEKKQPVAFWCNPISGHNTLYWYLQNLGQGPELLIRYENEEAVDDSQLPKDRFSAERLKGVDSTLKIQPAELGDSAVYLCASSLALLAGSHEQFFGPGTRLTVL.

The chain is built from TRBV7-9 and TRBJ2-3; 14 bases are shared with TRBD2. From germline, CDR1 is SEHNR and CDR2 FQNEAQ (reference sequence). J was trimmed by 6 bases and V by 3 bases; bases with no gene match: 5. The CDR3 consists of 16 residues. The CDR3 DNA reads TGTGCCAGCAGCTTTGGGGGACTAGCGGGAGTGGATACGCAGTATTTT. This translates into CASSFGGLAGVDTQYF.

With respect to this clone: Different DNA sequences within this sample yield the same CDR3. This chain joins TRBV6-1 and TRBJ2-5; the D gene is possibly TRBD1 (5 bases). The germline gives CDR1 MNHNS, CDR2 SASEGT. V lost 2 bases, J lost 4 bases, and 5 bases lay in between. This CDR3 spans 12 amino acids. The CDR3 here is CASSETGETQYF. CDR3 coding DNA: TGTGCCAGCAGTGAAACAGGAGAGACCCAGTACTTC.

This clone was seen a single time. The chain carries TRBV9 and TRBJ2-1; TRBD2 aligns across 7 bases. Germline CDR1 SGDLS, CDR2 YYNGEE. The ends lost 2 bases at V and 3 bases at J; junction bases unmatched: 2. The length of the CDR3 is 14 residues. For the CDR3, the DNA is TGTGCCAGCAGCGTCGGGAGGCACTACAATGAGCAGTTCTTC. Protein sequence: CASSVGRHYNEQFF.

The gene calls are TRBV18 and TRBJ2-3; D uncertain. V was trimmed by 3 bases and J by 2 bases, leaving 15 bases between them. This CDR3 comprises 16 residues. From germline, CDR1 is KGHSH and CDR2 LQKENI. CDR3 sequence reads: CASSPRFGDTTDTQYF. In DNA, the CDR3 is TGTGCCAGCTCACCTCGATTTGGGGATACCACAGATACGCAGTATTTT.

This clone was detected once. V and J are TRBV7-8 and TRBJ2-1; 8 bases are shared with TRBD2. Germline V gene lookup returns CDR1 SGHVS and CDR2 FQNEAQ. V shed 5 bases and J 3 bases; nucleotides not matched to a gene: 12. The length of the CDR3 is 17 residues. The CDR3 reads CASSLRVGREGYNEQFF. The CDR3, as DNA: TGTGCCAGCAGCCTTAGAGTGGGCCGGGAGGGCTACAATGAGCAGTTCTTC.

The CDR3 DNA reads as TGTGCCAGCAGCCGGGACACTGGATTCAATTGGTTGACTGAAGCTTTCTTT. Residues: CASSRDTGFNWLTEAFF. The rearrangement uses TRBV14 and TRBJ1-1; D may be TRBD1 (6 bases). Germline assignment: CDR1 SGHDN and CDR2 FVKESK. The ends were cut back, 4 bases at V and 5 bases at J, with 23 bases in the middle. The CDR3 is 17 residues long.

V is TRBV6-1 and J is TRBJ2-1; D remains ambiguous. Looked up from germline, CDR1 is MNHNS and CDR2 is SASEGT. Trimming removed 7 bases from V and 4 bases from J, with 17 bases in between. This CDR3 contains 15 residues. The CDR3 spells CASTGSIYGYNEQFF. DNA of the CDR3: TGTGCCAGCACGGGTAGTATATATGGATACAATGAGCAGTTCTTC.

The gene calls are TRBV5-1 and TRBJ2-3, with D possibly matching TRBD1 (5 bases). Trimming stripped 0 bases from V and 2 bases from J, with 13 bases between. From germline, CDR1 is SGHRS and CDR2 YFSETQ. The CDR3 totals 16 residues. The CDR3 loop is CASSLGTTVYTDTQYF. In DNA, the CDR3 is TGCGCCAGCAGCTTGGGCACGACAGTATACACAGATACGCAGTATTTT.